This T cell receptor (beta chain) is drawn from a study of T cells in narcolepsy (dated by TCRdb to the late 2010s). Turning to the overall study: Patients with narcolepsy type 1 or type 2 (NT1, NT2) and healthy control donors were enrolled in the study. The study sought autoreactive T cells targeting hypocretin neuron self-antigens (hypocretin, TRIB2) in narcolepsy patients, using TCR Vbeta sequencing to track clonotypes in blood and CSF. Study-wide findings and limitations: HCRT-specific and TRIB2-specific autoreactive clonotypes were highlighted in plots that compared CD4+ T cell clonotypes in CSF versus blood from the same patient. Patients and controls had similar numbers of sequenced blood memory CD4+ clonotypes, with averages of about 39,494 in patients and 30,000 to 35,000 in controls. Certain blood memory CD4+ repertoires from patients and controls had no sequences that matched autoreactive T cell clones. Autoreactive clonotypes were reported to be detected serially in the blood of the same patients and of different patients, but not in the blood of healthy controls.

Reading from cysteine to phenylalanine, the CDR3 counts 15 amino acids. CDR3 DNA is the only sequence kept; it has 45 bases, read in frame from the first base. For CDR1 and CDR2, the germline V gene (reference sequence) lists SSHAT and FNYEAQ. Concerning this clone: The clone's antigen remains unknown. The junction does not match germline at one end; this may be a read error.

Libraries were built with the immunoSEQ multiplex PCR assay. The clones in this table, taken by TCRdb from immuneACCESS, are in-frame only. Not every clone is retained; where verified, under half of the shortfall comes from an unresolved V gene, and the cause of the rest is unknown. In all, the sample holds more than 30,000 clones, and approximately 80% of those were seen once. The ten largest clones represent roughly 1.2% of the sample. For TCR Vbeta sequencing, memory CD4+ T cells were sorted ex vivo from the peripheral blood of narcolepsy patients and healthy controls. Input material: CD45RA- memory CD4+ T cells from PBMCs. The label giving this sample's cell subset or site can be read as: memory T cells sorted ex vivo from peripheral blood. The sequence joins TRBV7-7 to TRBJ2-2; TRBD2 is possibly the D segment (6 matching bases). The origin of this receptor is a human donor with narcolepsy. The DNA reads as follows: TGTGCTAGCAGCCAAGCGGGCACGAACACCGGGGAGCTGTTTTTT. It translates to CASSQAGTNTGELFF.